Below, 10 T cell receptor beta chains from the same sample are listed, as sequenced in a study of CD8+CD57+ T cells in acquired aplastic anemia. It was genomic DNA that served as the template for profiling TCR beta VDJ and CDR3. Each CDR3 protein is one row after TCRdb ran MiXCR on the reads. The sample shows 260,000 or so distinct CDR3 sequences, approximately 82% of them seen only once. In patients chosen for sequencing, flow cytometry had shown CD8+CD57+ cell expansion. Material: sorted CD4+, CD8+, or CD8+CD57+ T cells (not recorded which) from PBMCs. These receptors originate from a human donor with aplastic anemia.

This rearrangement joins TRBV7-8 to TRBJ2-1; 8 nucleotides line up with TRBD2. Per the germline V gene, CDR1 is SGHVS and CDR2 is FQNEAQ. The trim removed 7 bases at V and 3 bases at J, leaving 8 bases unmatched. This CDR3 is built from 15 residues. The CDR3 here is CASTHLSGSYNEQFF. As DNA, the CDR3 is TGTGCCAGCACCCACCTCAGCGGGAGCTACAATGAGCAGTTCTTC.

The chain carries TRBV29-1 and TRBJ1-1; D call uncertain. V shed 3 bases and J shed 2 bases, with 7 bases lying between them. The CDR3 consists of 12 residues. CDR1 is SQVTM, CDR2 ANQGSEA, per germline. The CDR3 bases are TGCAGCGTTGATTTGGTAAACACTGAAGCTTTCTTT. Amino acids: CSVDLVNTEAFF.

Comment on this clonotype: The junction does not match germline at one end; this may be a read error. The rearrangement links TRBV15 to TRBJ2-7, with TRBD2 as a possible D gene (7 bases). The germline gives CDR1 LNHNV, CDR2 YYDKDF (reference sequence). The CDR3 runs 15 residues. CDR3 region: CASSRAAGGGYEPFF. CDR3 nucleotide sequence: TGTGCCAGCAGCAGAGCTGCCGGCGGGGGCTACGAGCCGTTCTTC. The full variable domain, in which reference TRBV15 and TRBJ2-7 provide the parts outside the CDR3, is DAMVIQNPRYQVTQFGKPVTLSCSQTLNHNVMYWYQQKSSQAPKLLFHYYDKDFNNEADTPDNFQSRRPNTSFCFLDIRSPGLGDTAMYLCASSRAAGGGYEPFFGPGTRLTVT.

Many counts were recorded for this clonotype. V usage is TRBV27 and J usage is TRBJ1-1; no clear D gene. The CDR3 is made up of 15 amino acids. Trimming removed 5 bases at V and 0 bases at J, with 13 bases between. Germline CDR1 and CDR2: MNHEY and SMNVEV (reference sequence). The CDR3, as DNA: TGTGCCAGCAGTCCTCGGAGCCGCATGAACACTGAAGCTTTCTTT. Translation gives CASSPRSRMNTEAFF.

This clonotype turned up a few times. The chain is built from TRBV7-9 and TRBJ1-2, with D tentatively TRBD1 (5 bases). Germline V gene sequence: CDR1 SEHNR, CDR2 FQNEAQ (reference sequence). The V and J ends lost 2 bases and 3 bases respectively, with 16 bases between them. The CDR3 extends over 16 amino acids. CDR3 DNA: TGTGCCAGCAGCTTACGGGGAAGGGGCTTGGACTATGGCTACACCTTC. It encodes CASSLRGRGLDYGYTF.

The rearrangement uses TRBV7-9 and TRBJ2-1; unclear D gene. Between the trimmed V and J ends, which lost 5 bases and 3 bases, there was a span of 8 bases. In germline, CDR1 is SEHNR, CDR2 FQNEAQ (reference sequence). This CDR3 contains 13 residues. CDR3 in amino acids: CASSLESYNEQFF. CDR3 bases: TGTGCCAGCAGCCTCGAGAGCTACAATGAGCAGTTCTTC.

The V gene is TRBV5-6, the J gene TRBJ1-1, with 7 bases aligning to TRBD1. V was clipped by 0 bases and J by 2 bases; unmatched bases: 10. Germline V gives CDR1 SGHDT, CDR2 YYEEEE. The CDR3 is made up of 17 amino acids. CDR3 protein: CASSLGERQGGNTEAFF. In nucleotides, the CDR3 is TGTGCCAGCAGCTTGGGGGAGCGACAGGGAGGAAACACTGAAGCTTTCTTT.

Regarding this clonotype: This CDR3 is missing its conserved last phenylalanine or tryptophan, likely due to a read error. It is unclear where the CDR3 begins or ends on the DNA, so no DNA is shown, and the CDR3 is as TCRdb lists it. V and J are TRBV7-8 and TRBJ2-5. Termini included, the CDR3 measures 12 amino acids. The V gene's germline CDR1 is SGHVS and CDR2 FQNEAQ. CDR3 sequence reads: CAGHLAGETEYL.

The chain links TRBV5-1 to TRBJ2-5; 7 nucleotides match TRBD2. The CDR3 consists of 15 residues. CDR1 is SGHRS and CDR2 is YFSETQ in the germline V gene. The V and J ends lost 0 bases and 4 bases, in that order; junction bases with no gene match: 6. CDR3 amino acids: CASSLDPGRAETQYF. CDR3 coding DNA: TGCGCCAGCAGCTTGGATCCAGGGAGGGCAGAGACCCAGTACTTC.

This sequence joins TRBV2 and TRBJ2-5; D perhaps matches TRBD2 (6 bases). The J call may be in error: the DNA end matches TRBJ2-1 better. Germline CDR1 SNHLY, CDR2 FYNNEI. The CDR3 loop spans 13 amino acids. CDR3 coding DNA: TGTGCCAGCAGTGAAACAACTAGCCGTGAGCAGTTCTTC. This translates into CASSETTSREQFF.